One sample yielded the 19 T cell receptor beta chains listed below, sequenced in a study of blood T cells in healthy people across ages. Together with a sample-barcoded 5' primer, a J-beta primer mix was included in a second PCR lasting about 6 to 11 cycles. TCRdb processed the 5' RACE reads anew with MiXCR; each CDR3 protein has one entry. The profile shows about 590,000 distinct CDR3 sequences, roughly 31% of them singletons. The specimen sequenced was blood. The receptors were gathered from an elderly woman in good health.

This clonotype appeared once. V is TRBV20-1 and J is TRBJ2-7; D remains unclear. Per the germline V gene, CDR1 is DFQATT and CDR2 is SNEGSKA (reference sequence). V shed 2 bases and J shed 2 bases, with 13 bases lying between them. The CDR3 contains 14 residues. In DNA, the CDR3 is TGCAGTGCTAGAAACAAACGAGATCCCTACGAGCAGTACTTC. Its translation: CSARNKRDPYEQYF.

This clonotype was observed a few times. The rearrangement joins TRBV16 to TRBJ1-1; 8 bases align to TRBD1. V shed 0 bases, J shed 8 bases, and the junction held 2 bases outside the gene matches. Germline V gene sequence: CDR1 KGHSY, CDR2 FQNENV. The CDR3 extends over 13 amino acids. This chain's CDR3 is CASSQSGTGEAFF. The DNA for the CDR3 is TGTGCCAGCAGCCAATCCGGGACAGGAGAAGCTTTCTTT.

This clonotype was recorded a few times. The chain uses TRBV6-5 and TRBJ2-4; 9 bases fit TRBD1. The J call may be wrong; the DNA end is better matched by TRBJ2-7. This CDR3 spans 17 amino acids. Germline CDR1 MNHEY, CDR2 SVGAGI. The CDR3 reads CASVRKRTGTGSYEQYF. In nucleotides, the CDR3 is TGTGCCAGCGTTAGAAAGCGAACCGGGACAGGGTCCTACGAGCAGTACTTC.

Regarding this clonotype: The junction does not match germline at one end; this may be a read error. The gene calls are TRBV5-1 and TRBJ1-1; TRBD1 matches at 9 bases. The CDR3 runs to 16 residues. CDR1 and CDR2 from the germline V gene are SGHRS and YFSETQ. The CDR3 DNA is TGCGCCAGCAGCTTAATTGGACAGGGGATGAACACTGAGGCTTTCTTT. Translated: CASSLIGQGMNTEAFF.

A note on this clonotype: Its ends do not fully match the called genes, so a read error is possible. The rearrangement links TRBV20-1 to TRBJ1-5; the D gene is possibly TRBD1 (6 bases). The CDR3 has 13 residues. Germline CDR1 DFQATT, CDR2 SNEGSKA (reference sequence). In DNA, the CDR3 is TGCAGTGCTTGGGGAGAGGGGGATCATCCCCAGCATTTT. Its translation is CSAWGEGDHPQHF.

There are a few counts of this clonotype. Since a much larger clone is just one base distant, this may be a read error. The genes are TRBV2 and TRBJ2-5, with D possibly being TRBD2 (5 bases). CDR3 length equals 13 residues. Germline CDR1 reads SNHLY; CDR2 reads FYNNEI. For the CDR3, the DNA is TGTGCCGGCAGTGAGATAGGGAGAGAGACCCAGTACTTC. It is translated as CAGSEIGRETQYF.

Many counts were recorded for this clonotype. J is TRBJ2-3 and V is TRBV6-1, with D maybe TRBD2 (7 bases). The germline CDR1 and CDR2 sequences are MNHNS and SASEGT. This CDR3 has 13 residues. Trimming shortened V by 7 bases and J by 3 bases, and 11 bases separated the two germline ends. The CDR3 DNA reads TGTGCCAGCACGGAGGGGGGGACAGATACGCAGTATTTT. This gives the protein CASTEGGTDTQYF.

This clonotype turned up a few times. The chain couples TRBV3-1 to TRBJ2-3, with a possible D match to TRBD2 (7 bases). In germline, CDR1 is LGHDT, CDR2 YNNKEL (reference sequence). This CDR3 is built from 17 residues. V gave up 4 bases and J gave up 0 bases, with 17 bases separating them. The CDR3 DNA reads TGTGCCAGCAGCCCCATGGGCGGGGGCCGCAGCACAGATACGCAGTATTTT. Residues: CASSPMGGGRSTDTQYF.

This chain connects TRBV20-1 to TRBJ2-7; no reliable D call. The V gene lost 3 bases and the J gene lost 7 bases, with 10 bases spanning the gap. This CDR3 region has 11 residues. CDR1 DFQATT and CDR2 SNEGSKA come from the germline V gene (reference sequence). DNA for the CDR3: TGCAGTGCTAGTAACCTGGAGGAGCAGTACTTC. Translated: CSASNLEEQYF.

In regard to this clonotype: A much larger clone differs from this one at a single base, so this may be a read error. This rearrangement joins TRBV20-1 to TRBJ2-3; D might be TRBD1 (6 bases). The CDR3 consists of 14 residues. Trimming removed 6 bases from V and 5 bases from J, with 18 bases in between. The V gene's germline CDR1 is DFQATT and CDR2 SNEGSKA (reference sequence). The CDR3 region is CSALRGSRGDTQYF. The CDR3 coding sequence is TGCAGTGCCCTCCGGGGTAGCAGGGGAGATACGCAGTATTTT.

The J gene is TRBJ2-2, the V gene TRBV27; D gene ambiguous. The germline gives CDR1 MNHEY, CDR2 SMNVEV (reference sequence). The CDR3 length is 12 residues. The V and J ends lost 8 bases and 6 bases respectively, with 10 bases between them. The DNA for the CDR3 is TGTGCCAGCCACGGGTTGGCCGGGGAGCTGTTTTTT. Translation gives CASHGLAGELFF.

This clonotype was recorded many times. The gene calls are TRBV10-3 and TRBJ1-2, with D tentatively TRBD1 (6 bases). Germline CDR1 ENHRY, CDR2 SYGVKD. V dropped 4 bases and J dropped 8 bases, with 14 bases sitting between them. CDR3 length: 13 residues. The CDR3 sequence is CAISGTGASGYTF. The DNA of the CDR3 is TGTGCCATCAGTGGGACGGGGGCGTCGGGCTACACCTTC.

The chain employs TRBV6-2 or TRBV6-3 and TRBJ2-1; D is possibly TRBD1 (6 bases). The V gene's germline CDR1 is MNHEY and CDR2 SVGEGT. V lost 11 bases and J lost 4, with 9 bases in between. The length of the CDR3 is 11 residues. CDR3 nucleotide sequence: TGTGCCCGCGGACAGTACAATGAGCAGTTCTTC. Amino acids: CARGQYNEQFF.

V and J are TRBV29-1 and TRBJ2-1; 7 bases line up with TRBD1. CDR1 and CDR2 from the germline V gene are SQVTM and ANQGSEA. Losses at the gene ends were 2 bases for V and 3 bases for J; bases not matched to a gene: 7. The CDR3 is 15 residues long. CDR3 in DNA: TGCAGCGTTGAACCCTGGCAGGGGGACTACAATGAGCAGTTCTTC. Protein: CSVEPWQGDYNEQFF.

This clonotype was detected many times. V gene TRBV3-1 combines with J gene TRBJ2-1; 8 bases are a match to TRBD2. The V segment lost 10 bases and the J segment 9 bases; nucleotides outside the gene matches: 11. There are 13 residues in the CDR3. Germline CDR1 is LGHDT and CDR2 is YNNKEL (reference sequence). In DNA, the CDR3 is TGTGCCACGACCGGGGTCCGGGAGGGTGAGCAGTTCTTC. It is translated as CATTGVREGEQFF.

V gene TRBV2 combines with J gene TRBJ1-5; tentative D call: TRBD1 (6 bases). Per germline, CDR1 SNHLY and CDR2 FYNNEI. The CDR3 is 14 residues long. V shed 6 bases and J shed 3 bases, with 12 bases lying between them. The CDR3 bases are TGTGCCAGCAGCCGCGGACAGTCCAATCAGCCCCAGCATTTT. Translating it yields CASSRGQSNQPQHF.

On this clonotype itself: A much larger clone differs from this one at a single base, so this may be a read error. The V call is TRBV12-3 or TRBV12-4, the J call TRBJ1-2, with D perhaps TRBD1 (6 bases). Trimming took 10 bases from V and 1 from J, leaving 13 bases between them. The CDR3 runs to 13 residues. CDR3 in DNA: TGTGCCACCTCTGGACAGAGTAACTATGGCTACACCTTC. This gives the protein CATSGQSNYGYTF.

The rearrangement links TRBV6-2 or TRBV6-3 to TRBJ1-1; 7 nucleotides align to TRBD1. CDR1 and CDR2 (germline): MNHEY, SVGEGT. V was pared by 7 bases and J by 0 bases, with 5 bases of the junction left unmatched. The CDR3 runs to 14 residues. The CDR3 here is CASTRDSVNTEAFF. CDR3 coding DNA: TGTGCCAGCACCCGGGACAGCGTGAACACTGAAGCTTTCTTT.

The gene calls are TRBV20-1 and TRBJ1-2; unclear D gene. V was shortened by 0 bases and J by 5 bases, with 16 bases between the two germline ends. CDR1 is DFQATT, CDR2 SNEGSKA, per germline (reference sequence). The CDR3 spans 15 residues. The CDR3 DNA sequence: TGCAGTGCTAGAGATTCTGGCAGGTCATCATATGGCTACACCTTC. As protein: CSARDSGRSSYGYTF.